The next 25 T cell receptor beta chains were all read from a single sample in a study of Graves' ophthalmopathy and Graves' hyperthyroidism. Amplifying from RNA transcripts, the study obtained TCR beta CDR3 regions. The first-round RT-PCR employed HTBI primers together with the Qiagen OneStep RT-PCR kit. A multiplex PCR was then performed as the second round. One entry per CDR3 protein, called by TCRdb with MiXCR from the multiplex PCR reads. This sample has 650,000 to 900,000 distinct CDR3 sequences, with 40% found just once. What was sequenced was peripheral blood. The receptors come from an adult man with Graves' ophthalmopathy.

This chain links TRBV2 with TRBJ1-5, with no clear D. V lost 3 bases and J 11 bases, leaving 11 bases between the germline ends. CDR1 and CDR2 (germline): SNHLY, FYNNEI. The CDR3 totals 12 residues. CDR3: CASSDAPVAQHF. Here the CDR3 DNA reads TGTGCCAGCAGTGACGCCCCAGTGGCCCAGCATTTT.

This clonotype was recorded at least ten times. The chain combines TRBV29-1 with TRBJ1-4; TRBD1 might be the D (6 bases). The CDR3 extends over 15 amino acids. V was shortened by 5 bases and J by 3 bases, with 16 bases between the two germline ends. Per germline, CDR1 SQVTM and CDR2 ANQGSEA. CDR3 loop: CSVSPGGTANEKLFF. Written as DNA, the CDR3 is TGCAGCGTTAGTCCTGGGGGCACAGCTAATGAAAAACTGTTTTTT.

This clonotype was seen a few times. The chain combines TRBV6-5 with TRBJ2-6; D unresolved. Per the germline V gene, CDR1 is MNHEY and CDR2 is SVGAGI. V was cut by 8 bases and J by 5 bases, with 4 bases left in between. CDR3 length equals 11 residues. The CDR3 region has the DNA TGTGCCAGCCTTAGGGCCAACGTCCTGACTTTC. This codes for CASLRANVLTF.

The V gene is TRBV20-1, the J gene TRBJ1-2; TRBD1 is a possible D gene (6 bases). CDR1 is DFQATT, CDR2 SNEGSKA, per germline (reference sequence). Trimming took off 3 bases at V and 10 bases at J, with 18 bases between the two ends. The CDR3 consists of 13 residues. CDR3: CSASSGGAVDYTF. The CDR3, as DNA: TGCAGTGCTAGTTCCGGGGGGGCGGTAGACTACACCTTC.

V and J are TRBV10-1 and TRBJ1-2, with TRBD1 as a possible D gene (5 bases). V was shortened by 8 bases and J by 1 base, with 11 bases between the two germline ends. The CDR3 length is 13 residues. The germline V gene has CDR1 WNHNN and CDR2 SYGVQD (reference sequence). CDR3 in amino acids: CASSKGLNYGYTF. The CDR3 region has the DNA TGCGCCAGCTCTAAGGGACTTAACTATGGCTACACCTTC.

V is TRBV7-9 and J is TRBJ2-6, with D perhaps matching TRBD1 (6 bases). Per the germline V gene, CDR1 is SEHNR and CDR2 is FQNEAQ (reference sequence). The CDR3 spans 15 residues. V was trimmed by 6 bases and J by 1 base, leaving 10 bases between them. The CDR3 spells CASRNTGSGANVLTF. The CDR3 nucleotides are TGTGCCAGCAGAAACACAGGGTCTGGGGCCAACGTCCTGACTTTC.

This clonotype was counted at least ten times. The V and J genes are TRBV15 and TRBJ2-7; possibly TRBD2 for D (5 bases). The CDR3 extends over 13 amino acids. V shed 0 bases and J shed 4 bases, with 7 bases lying between them. Germline assignment: CDR1 LNHNV and CDR2 YYDKDF (reference sequence). The CDR3 spells CATSREREYEQYF. CDR3 DNA sequence: TGTGCCACCAGCAGAGAAAGGGAGTACGAGCAGTACTTC.

V usage is TRBV29-1 and J usage is TRBJ2-7; 11 bases map to TRBD1. Germline CDR1 is SQVTM and CDR2 is ANQGSEA. Trimming cost V 4 bases and J 5 bases; bases outside gene matches: 7. This CDR3 has 14 amino acids. The CDR3 loop reads CSVGGQGARNEQYF. In DNA, the CDR3 is TGCAGCGTTGGCGGACAGGGGGCGCGTAACGAGCAGTACTTC.

Comments on this clonotype: Germline is not matched at one junction end, which may reflect a read error. The V call is TRBV9, the J call TRBJ1-1; TRBD1 matches 8 bases. Germline assignment: CDR1 SGDLS and CDR2 YYNGEE. This CDR3 spans 15 amino acids. Here the CDR3 DNA reads TGTGCCAGCAGGGACACGACAGGGGTAAACACTGGAGCTTTCTTT. Encoded protein: CASRDTTGVNTGAFF. The complete variable domain, with remaining parts taken from reference TRBV9 and TRBJ1-1, reads DSGVTQTPKHLITATGQRVTLRCSPRSGDLSVYWYQQSLDQGLQFLIQYYNGEERAKGNILERFSAQQFPDLHSELNLSSLELGDSALYFCASRDTTGVNTGAFFGQGTRLTVV.

Concerning this clonotype itself: A read error is likely, as this CDR3 ends without the conserved phenylalanine or tryptophan. Because the CDR3's place on the DNA is in doubt, the DNA is left out and the CDR3 is given as listed by TCRdb. The rearrangement links TRBV25-1 to TRBJ2-5; the table's D call, TRBD2, has no DNA check behind it. The CDR3 has 14 residues if both end residues are counted. Germline V gives CDR1 MGHDK, CDR2 SYGVNS. This CDR3 reads CASSPLGVAGASNT.

This rearrangement joins TRBV29-1 to TRBJ1-1; weak D call: TRBD1 (6 bases). V gave up 6 bases and J gave up 7 bases, with 12 bases separating them. Germline V gene lookup returns CDR1 SQVTM and CDR2 ANQGSEA. The CDR3 contains 11 residues. Here the CDR3 DNA reads TGCAGCGTCGGACAGACGATTGAAGCTTTCTTT. It yields the protein CSVGQTIEAFF.

Turning to this clonotype: A junction end diverges from the germline sequence, so it may reflect a read error. The chain uses TRBV10-3 and TRBJ2-7; 7 nucleotides line up with TRBD1. The germline gives CDR1 ENHRY, CDR2 SYGVKD. The CDR3 covers 14 residues. The CDR3 sequence: CASSYQGDSYEQYF. Here the CDR3 DNA reads TGTGCCAGCAGTTACCAGGGGGACTCCTACGAGCAGTACTTC.

The V call is TRBV19, the J call TRBJ2-5, with TRBD2 matching over 14 bases. This CDR3 comprises 16 residues. CDR1 and CDR2 (germline): LNHDA, SQIVND (reference sequence). Trimming took 5 bases from V and 5 from J; bases not matched to a gene: 7. CDR3 sequence reads: CASSPRTSGRSETQYF. The CDR3 DNA is TGTGCCAGTAGTCCGCGGACTAGCGGGAGGTCGGAGACCCAGTACTTC.

This clonotype has only a few counts. V gene TRBV12-3 or TRBV12-4 combines with J gene TRBJ2-5; D not resolved. There are 14 residues in the CDR3. Trimming shortened V by 3 bases and J by 2 bases, and 10 bases separated the two germline ends. Here the CDR3 DNA reads TGTGCCAGCAGTTTTGACCCGGAGCAAGAGACCCAGTACTTC. Its translation is CASSFDPEQETQYF.

The chain employs TRBV6-5 and TRBJ2-2; D not certain. Germline CDR1 and CDR2: MNHEY and SVGAGI. V was pared by 2 bases and J by 5 bases, with 9 bases between. The CDR3 has 14 amino acids. The CDR3 sequence is CASSYVGRTGELFF. CDR3 DNA: TGTGCCAGCAGTTACGTAGGGCGAACCGGGGAGCTGTTTTTT.

This clonotype appeared a few times. Here the CDR3 DNA reads TGCAGTGCTAGAGGCCCAGGGAGAGTTAATGAAAAACTGTTTTTT. This gives the protein CSARGPGRVNEKLFF. This chain links TRBV20-1 with TRBJ1-4; D is possibly TRBD1 (5 bases). CDR1 DFQATT and CDR2 SNEGSKA come from the germline V gene (reference sequence). This CDR3 is 15 amino acids long. V lost 1 base and J 4 bases, leaving 13 bases between the germline ends.

This clonotype was observed a handful of times. This sequence joins TRBV11-2 and TRBJ1-2; maybe TRBD1 (5 bases). The CDR3 is 13 amino acids. The germline V gene encodes CDR1 SGHAT and CDR2 FQNNGV. The germline V and J ends were trimmed by 5 bases and 6 bases, with 13 bases remaining between them. The CDR3 DNA reads TGTGCCAGCAGCCATGAACTCAGGGATGGCTACACCTTC. This gives the protein CASSHELRDGYTF.

About this clonotype: One base away lies a much larger clone, so this may be a sequencing read error. The rearrangement links TRBV24-1 to TRBJ2-2, with D tentatively TRBD2 (5 bases). Germline V gene data show CDR1 as KGHDR and CDR2 as SFDVKD. The CDR3 has 15 residues. The CDR3 region has the DNA TGTGCCACCAGTGATTTAGCCCCGGCTACCGGGGAGCTGCTTTTT. It yields the protein CATSDLAPATGELLF.

The chain couples TRBV7-9 to TRBJ2-7; no definite D call. CDR3 length equals 12 residues. The germline gives CDR1 SEHNR, CDR2 FQNEAQ (reference sequence). V was clipped by 5 bases and J by 2 bases, with 7 bases between them. The CDR3 sequence: CASSQSTYEQYF. For the CDR3, the DNA is TGTGCCAGCAGCCAAAGCACCTACGAGCAGTACTTC.

The chain joins TRBV20-1 to TRBJ1-5, with D possibly matching TRBD1 (6 bases). Trimming took off 3 bases at V and 3 bases at J, with 12 bases between the two ends. Germline loops: CDR1 DFQATT, CDR2 SNEGSKA (reference sequence). The length of the CDR3 is 14 residues. The CDR3 DNA reads as TGCAGTGCTAGCCGGGGGCCTGTCAATCAGCCCCAGCATTTT. It encodes CSASRGPVNQPQHF.

The chain is built from TRBV10-3 and TRBJ1-1, with 8 bases matching TRBD1. This CDR3 region has 14 residues. CDR1 is ENHRY and CDR2 is SYGVKD in the germline V gene. V shed 5 bases, J shed 4 bases, and the junction held 6 bases outside the gene matches. The DNA for the CDR3 is TGTGCCATCAGTTATCAGGGGGCCAGCACTGAAGCTTTCTTT. It is translated as CAISYQGASTEAFF.

The genes are TRBV12-3 or TRBV12-4 and TRBJ1-2, with 9 bases that match TRBD1. J lost 8 bases, V lost 7 bases, and 11 bases had no gene match. This CDR3 is built from 14 residues. CDR3 region: CASTKGGQGAGYTF. The CDR3 DNA is TGTGCCAGCACCAAAGGGGGACAGGGTGCAGGCTACACCTTC.

The table lists this clonotype with many counts. CDR3 region: CASSPRVAGEPNTEAFF. CDR3 nucleotide sequence: TGTGCCAGCAGTCCGAGAGTGGCAGGAGAACCAAACACTGAAGCTTTCTTT. This sequence joins TRBV7-6 and TRBJ1-1, with D uncertain. V was shortened by 6 bases and J by 2 bases, with 22 bases between the two germline ends. The germline V gene has CDR1 SGHVS and CDR2 FNYEAQ. The CDR3 loop spans 17 amino acids.

This chain links TRBV11-2 with TRBJ1-2; D gene uncertain. V was pared by 1 base and J by 7 bases, with 13 bases between. From germline, CDR1 is SGHAT and CDR2 FQNNGV. This CDR3 is 14 amino acids long. The chain's CDR3 is CASSLGAGVAGYTF. CDR3 sequence (DNA): TGTGCCAGCAGCTTAGGAGCGGGAGTAGCTGGCTACACCTTC.

This clonotype has just a few counts. CDR3 bases: TGTGCCAGTAGTATGGGGACGACCTCTGGGGGCTACACCTTC. Its protein is CASSMGTTSGGYTF. This chain connects TRBV19 to TRBJ1-2; TRBD1 is a possible D gene (5 bases). CDR3 length: 14 residues. Germline lookup yields CDR1 LNHDA and CDR2 SQIVND (reference sequence). V was pared by 3 bases and J by 8 bases, with 16 bases between.